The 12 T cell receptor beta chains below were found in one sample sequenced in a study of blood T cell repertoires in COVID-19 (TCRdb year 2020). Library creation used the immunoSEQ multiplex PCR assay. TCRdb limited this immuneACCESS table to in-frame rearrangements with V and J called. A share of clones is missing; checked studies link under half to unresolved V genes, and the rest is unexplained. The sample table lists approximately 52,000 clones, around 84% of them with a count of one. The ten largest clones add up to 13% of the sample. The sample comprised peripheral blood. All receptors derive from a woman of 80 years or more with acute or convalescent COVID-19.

CDR3 sequence reads: CASSQGSGGPSYEQYF. The DNA of the CDR3 is TGTGCCAGCAGCCAAGGATCGGGGGGGCCCTCCTACGAGCAGTACTTC. This chain connects TRBV3-1 (or the pseudogene TRBV3-2) to TRBJ2-7; 8 bases are a match to TRBD2. The V gene end was trimmed by 1 base and the J gene end by 0 bases; junction bases not matched to a gene: 5. CDR3 size: 16 residues. Germline V gene lookup returns CDR1 LGHDT and CDR2 YNNKEL (reference sequence).

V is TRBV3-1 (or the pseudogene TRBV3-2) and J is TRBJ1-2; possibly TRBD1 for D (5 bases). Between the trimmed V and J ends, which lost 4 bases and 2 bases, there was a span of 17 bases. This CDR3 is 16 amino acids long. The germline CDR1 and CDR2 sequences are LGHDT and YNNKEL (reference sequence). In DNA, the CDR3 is TGTGCCAGCAGCCCTGTGGGGCCACAAGGAAACTATGGCTACACCTTC. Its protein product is CASSPVGPQGNYGYTF.

For the CDR3, the DNA is TGTGCCAGCGCTAACTCCCCCGCAGGGGGTGCCGAGCAGTTCTTC. Translated, it gives CASANSPAGGAEQFF. V usage is TRBV6-6 and J usage is TRBJ2-1, with 7 bases matching TRBD1. Per the germline V gene, CDR1 is MNHNY and CDR2 is SVGAGI (reference sequence). V gave up 8 bases and J gave up 10 bases; unmatched junction bases: 17. The CDR3 is 15 residues long.

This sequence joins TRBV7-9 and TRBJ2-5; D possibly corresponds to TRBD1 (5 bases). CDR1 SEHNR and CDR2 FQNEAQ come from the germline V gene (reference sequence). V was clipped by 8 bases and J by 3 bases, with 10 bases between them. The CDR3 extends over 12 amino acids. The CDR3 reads CASSQVEETQYF. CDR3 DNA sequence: TGTGCCAGCTCACAGGTAGAAGAGACCCAGTACTTC.

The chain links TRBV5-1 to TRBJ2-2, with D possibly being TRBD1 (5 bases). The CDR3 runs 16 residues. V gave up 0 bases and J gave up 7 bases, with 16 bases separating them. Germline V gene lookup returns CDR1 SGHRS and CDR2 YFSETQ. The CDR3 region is CASSLAGGALNGELFF. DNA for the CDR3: TGCGCCAGCAGCTTGGCCGGTGGGGCGCTAAACGGGGAGCTGTTTTTT. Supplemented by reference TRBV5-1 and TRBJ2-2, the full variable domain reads KAGVTQTPRYLIKTRGQQVTLSCSPISGHRSVSWYQQTPGQGLQFLFEYFSETQRNKGNFPGRFSGRQFSNSRSEMNVSTLELGDSALYLCASSLAGGALNGELFFGEGSRLTVL.

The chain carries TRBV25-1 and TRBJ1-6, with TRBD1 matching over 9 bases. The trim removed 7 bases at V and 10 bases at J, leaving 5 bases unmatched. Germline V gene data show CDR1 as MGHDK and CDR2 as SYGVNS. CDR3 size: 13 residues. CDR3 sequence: CASTQGARSPLHF. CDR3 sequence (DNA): TGTGCCAGCACACAGGGGGCTAGATCACCCCTCCACTTT.

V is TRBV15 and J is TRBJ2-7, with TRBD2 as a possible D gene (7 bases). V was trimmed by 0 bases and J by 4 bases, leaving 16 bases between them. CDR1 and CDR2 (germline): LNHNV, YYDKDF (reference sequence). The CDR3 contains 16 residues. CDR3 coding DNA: TGTGCCACCAGCAGAGACTGGTCGGGGGGCGGGTACGAGCAGTACTTC. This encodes CATSRDWSGGGYEQYF.

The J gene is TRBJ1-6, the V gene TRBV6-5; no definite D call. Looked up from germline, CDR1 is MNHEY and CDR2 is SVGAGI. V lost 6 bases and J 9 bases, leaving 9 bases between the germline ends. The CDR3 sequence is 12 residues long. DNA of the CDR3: TGTGCCAGCAGCCCCCGGGGTTCACCCCTCCACTTT. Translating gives CASSPRGSPLHF.

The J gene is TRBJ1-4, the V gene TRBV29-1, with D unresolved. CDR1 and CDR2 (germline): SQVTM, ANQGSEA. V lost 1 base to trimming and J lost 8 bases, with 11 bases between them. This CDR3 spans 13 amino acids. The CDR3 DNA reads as TGCAGCGTTGAAGGAAGGTTCGGGGAAAAACTGTTTTTT. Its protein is CSVEGRFGEKLFF. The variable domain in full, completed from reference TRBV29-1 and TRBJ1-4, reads SAVISQKPSRDICQRGTSLTIQCQVDSQVTMMFWYRQQPGQSLTLIATANQGSEATYESGFVIDKFPISRPNLTFSTLTVSNMSPEDSSIYLCSVEGRFGEKLFFGSGTQLSVL.

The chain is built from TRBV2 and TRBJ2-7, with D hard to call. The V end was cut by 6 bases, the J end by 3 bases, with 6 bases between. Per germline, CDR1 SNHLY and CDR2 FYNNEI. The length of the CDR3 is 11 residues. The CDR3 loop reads CASRQYYEQYF. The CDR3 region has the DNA TGTGCCAGCAGACAGTACTACGAGCAGTACTTC. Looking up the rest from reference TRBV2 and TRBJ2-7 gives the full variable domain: EPEVTQTPSHQVTQMGQEVILRCVPISNHLYFYWYRQILGQKVEFLVSFYNNEISEKSEIFDDQFSVERPDGSNFTLKIRSTKLEDSAMYFCASRQYYEQYFGPGTRLTVT.

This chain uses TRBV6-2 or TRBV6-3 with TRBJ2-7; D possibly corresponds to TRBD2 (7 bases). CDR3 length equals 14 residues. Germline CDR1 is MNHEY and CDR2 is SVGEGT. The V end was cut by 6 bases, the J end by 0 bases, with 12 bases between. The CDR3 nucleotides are TGTGCCAGCAGCCGCGGGGGCAGCTCCTACGAGCAGTACTTC. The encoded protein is CASSRGGSSYEQYF.

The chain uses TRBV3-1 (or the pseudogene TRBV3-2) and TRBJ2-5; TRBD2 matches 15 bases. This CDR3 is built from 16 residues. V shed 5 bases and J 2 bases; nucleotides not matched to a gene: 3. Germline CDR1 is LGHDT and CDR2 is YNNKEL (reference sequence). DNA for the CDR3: TGTGCCAGCAGCTACGGACTAGCGGGGGGGCAAGAGACCCAGTACTTC. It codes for CASSYGLAGGQETQYF.